The 11 T cell receptor beta chains below were found in one sample sequenced in a study of T cell responses to AZD1222 COVID-19 vaccine. Here immunoSEQ multiplex PCR was the method, and the copy in TCRdb shows in-frame clones only, minus some. The sample has 140,000 or so clones, 70% to 90% seen once. The sample here was peripheral blood, taken on day 0 of AZD1222 vaccination. The receptors come from an adult in good health.

This rearrangement joins TRBV5-4 to TRBJ2-1; 7 bases are shared with TRBD2. The germline CDR1 and CDR2 sequences are SGHNT and YYREEE (reference sequence). After removal of 1 base from V and 7 bases from J, the junction contained 5 bases not matched to a gene. The CDR3 spans 14 residues. DNA for the CDR3: TGTGCCAGCAGCTTGAGAGCGGGGCCTAATGAGCAGTTCTTC. Protein product: CASSLRAGPNEQFF.

The chain is built from TRBV27 and TRBJ1-4, with D unclear. The germline CDR1 and CDR2 sequences are MNHEY and SMNVEV (reference sequence). With 3 bases removed from V and 7 bases from J, the gap between germline ends came to 12 bases. This CDR3 has 14 residues. CDR3 protein: CASSFTRWGEKLFF. DNA of the CDR3: TGTGCCAGCAGTTTCACACGGTGGGGTGAAAAACTGTTTTTT.

J is TRBJ2-3 and V is TRBV7-8; a weak D match, TRBD2 (6 bases). The CDR3 extends over 15 amino acids. The V end lost 5 bases, the J end lost 5 bases, and 17 bases lay between the germline ends. CDR1 SGHVS and CDR2 FQNEAQ come from the germline V gene. The CDR3 protein is CASSAWREDLDTQYF. In nucleotides, the CDR3 is TGTGCCAGCAGCGCCTGGAGGGAGGATTTAGATACGCAGTATTTT.

V gene TRBV12-3 or TRBV12-4 combines with J gene TRBJ1-2; D gene uncertain. Trimming left V 7 bases short and J 5 bases short, with 11 bases between. The CDR3 is 12 amino acids. CDR3 coding DNA: TGTGCCAGCATCTCCGAATCATATGGCTACACCTTC. Its translation is CASISESYGYTF.

The V gene is TRBV28, the J gene TRBJ1-2, with D possibly TRBD1 on 6 matching bases. Germline V gene lookup returns CDR1 MDHEN and CDR2 SYDVKM. There are 13 residues in the CDR3. Trimming took off 7 bases at V and 5 bases at J, with 14 bases between the two ends. For the CDR3, the DNA is TGTGCCAGCACCCTAGGGGGTTCTTATGGCTACACCTTC. This encodes CASTLGGSYGYTF.

The chain employs TRBV4-1 and TRBJ1-1; D not certain. This CDR3 has 11 residues. In germline, CDR1 is MGHRA, CDR2 YSYEKL. V lost 5 bases and J 1 base, leaving 2 bases between the germline ends. The CDR3 region has the DNA TGCGCCAGCAGCAGGAACACTGAAGCTTTCTTT. This gives the protein CASSRNTEAFF.

This rearrangement joins TRBV4-1 to TRBJ1-6; possibly TRBD1 for D (6 bases). Germline loops: CDR1 MGHRA, CDR2 YSYEKL. The germline V and J ends were trimmed by 4 bases and 7 bases, with 11 bases remaining between them. The CDR3 sequence is 14 residues long. CDR3 region: CASSPGQMNSPLHF. CDR3 coding DNA: TGCGCCAGCAGCCCCGGACAGATGAATTCACCCCTCCACTTT.

The V gene is TRBV11-2, the J gene TRBJ2-3, with a tentative D call TRBD1 (5 bases). CDR1 is SGHAT, CDR2 FQNNGV, per germline. Trimming took 8 bases from V and 3 from J, leaving 18 bases between them. The CDR3 runs 15 residues. The chain's CDR3 is CASQGDSFLTDTQYF. The CDR3 DNA sequence: TGTGCCAGCCAAGGCGACAGTTTCCTTACAGATACGCAGTATTTT. The full variable domain, completed using reference TRBV11-2 and TRBJ2-3, is EAGVAQSPRYKIIEKRQSVAFWCNPISGHATLYWYQQILGQGPKLLIQFQNNGVVDDSQLPKDRFSAERLKGVDSTLKIQPAKLEDSAVYLCASQGDSFLTDTQYFGPGTRLTVL.

V and J are TRBV7-9 and TRBJ1-1; D perhaps matches TRBD1 (6 bases). The CDR3 runs 16 residues. CDR1 is SEHNR and CDR2 is FQNEAQ in the germline V gene (reference sequence). The ends were cut back, 3 bases at V and 1 base at J, with 15 bases in the middle. The CDR3 is CASSFYGTHQNTEAFF. Written as DNA, the CDR3 is TGTGCCAGCAGCTTCTATGGGACACATCAGAACACTGAAGCTTTCTTT.

The J gene is TRBJ1-3, the V gene TRBV3-1 (or the pseudogene TRBV3-2), with D perhaps TRBD1 (6 bases). The germline V gene encodes CDR1 LGHDT and CDR2 YNNKEL (reference sequence). The CDR3 has 18 residues. Trimming cost V 1 base and J 4 bases, with 20 bases left between them. The CDR3: CASSQGMGAGREGNTIYF. The CDR3 coding sequence is TGTGCCAGCAGCCAAGGTATGGGGGCCGGGAGAGAAGGAAACACCATATATTTT.

This rearrangement joins TRBV5-5 to TRBJ1-5; D gene unclear. Germline loops: CDR1 SGHKS, CDR2 YYEKEE (reference sequence). Trimming took off 4 bases at V and 5 bases at J, with 7 bases between the two ends. The CDR3 totals 12 residues. DNA of the CDR3: TGTGCCAGCAGCGCGTGGGATCAGCCCCAGCATTTT. Amino acids: CASSAWDQPQHF.